The sequence of this TCR beta chain was determined in a study of glioma-infiltrating T cells. Germline V gene lookup returns CDR1 MNHEY and CDR2 SVGEGT. The CDR3 length is 15 residues. J lost 0 bases, V lost 5 bases, and 3 bases had no gene match. Study results and limitations: Tissue-blood divergence was below expectation in non-neoplastic patients, above in gliomas. CDR3 overlap between tissue and blood was very small.

TCR alpha and beta CDR3 regions were amplified from RNA using iRepertoire nested multiplex PCR. One-step reverse transcription and amplification started from about 100-400 ng of tissue mRNA or PBMC total RNA. A single record per CDR3 protein comes from TCRdb applying MiXCR to the multiplex PCR reads. The data hold about 140,000 distinct CDR3 sequences, with more than 35% observed a single time. This clonotype was recorded at least ten times. Its cognate antigen is unknown. This chain links TRBV6-2 or TRBV6-3 with TRBJ2-3, with 9 positions matching TRBD1. The TCR originated in a human donor with low-grade glioma or glioblastoma, undergoing nonglioma brain surgery, or in good health (not recorded which). The sample consisted of glioma tissue, nonneoplastic brain tissue, or PBMCs (not recorded which). The CDR3 coding sequence is TGTGCCAGCAGTCCCGGACAGGGGAGCACAGATACGCAGTATTTT. Amino acid sequence: CASSPGQGSTDTQYF.